This TCR beta chain derives from a study of T cell repertoires in cytomegalovirus infection. The V gene's germline CDR1 is SGDLS and CDR2 YYNGEE. The germline V and J ends were trimmed by 3 bases and 0 bases, with 6 bases remaining between them. The CDR3 covers 13 residues. TCRdb itself ran the reads through MiXCR, one entry per CDR3 protein. The data show around 25,000 distinct CDR3 sequences, around a fifth seen once. Details on this clonotype: Its matching antigen is unknown.

This sequence joins TRBV9 and TRBJ1-1; D not certain. This TCR was sampled from a human donor in good health (CMV status not recorded). Some clones in this sample may be carry-over from other donors' samples. Sequenced material: CD8+ T cells from cultured PBMCs, taken from culture after CMV antigen stimulation. CDR3 sequence: CASSAGLNTEAFF. The CDR3 DNA reads TGTGCCAGCAGCGCCGGCCTGAACACTGAAGCTTTCTTT. Using reference TRBV9 and TRBJ1-1 for the parts outside the CDR3, the full variable domain is DSGVTQTPKHLITATGQRVTLRCSPRSGDLSVYWYQQSLDQGLQFLIQYYNGEERAKGNILERFSAQQFPDLHSELNLSSLELGDSALYFCASSAGLNTEAFFGQGTRLTVV.